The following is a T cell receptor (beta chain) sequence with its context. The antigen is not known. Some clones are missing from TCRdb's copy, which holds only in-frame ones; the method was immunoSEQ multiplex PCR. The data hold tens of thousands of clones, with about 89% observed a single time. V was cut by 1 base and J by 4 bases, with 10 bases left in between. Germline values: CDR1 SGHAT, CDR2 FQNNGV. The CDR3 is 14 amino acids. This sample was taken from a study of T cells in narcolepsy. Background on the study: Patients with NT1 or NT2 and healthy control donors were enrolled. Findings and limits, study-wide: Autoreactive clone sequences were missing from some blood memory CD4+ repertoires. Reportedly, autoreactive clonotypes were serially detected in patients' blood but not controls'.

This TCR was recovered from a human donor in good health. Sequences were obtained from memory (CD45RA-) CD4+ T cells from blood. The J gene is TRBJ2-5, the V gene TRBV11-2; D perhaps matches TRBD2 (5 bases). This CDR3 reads CASSLVRDRETQYF. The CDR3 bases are TGTGCCAGCAGCTTAGTACGGGATCGAGAGACCCAGTACTTC.